This TCR beta chain is from a study of T cell changes during pregnancy in multiple sclerosis. Sequencing was performed with immunoSEQ multiplex PCR; in TCRdb, only in-frame clones are kept and a portion is missing. The repertoire has roughly 46,000 clones, 85% to 95% of them found once; the top ten carry 3% to 4.5%. J gave up 6 bases and V 8 bases, and 5 bases lay outside the gene matches. The length of the CDR3 is 12 residues. The germline CDR1 and CDR2 sequences are SGHTA and FQGNSA. This rearrangement joins TRBV7-2 to TRBJ1-2; 8 nucleotides agree with TRBD1. This material consisted of CD8+ T cells from peripheral blood mononuclear cells, taken after pregnancy. This TCR derives from a female donor with multiple sclerosis, enrolled in a pregnancy study. In nucleotides, the CDR3 is TGTGCCAGCCAGACAGGGGTTAATGGCTACACCTTC. Translating gives CASQTGVNGYTF.